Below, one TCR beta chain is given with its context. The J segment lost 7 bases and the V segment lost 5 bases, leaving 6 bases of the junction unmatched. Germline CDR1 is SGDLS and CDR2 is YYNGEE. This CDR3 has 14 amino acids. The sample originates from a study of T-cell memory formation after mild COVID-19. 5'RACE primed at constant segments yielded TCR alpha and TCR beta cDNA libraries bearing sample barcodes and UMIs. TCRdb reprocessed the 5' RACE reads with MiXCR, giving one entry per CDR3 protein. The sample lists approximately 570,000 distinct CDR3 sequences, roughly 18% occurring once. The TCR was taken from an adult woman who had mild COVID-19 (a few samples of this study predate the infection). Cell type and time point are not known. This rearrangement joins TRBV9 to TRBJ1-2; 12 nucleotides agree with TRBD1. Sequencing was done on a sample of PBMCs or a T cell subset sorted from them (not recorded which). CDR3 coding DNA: TGTGCCAGCAGTGGGACAGGGGGCTTCGTTGGCTACACCTTC. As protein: CASSGTGGFVGYTF.